This T cell receptor (beta chain) was identified during a study of T-cell reconstitution after alpha-beta-depleted transplantation in children. This sample's TCRbeta library carried unique molecular identifier barcodes. MiXCR was run by TCRdb on the PCR reads, yielding one entry per CDR3 protein. The data hold 330,000 or so distinct CDR3 sequences, with 10% observed a single time. Findings and caveats of the study: The main origin of T-cell counts and diversity one year after transplant was newly produced T cells. Surviving thymic progenitors and recipient T cells were the source of high TCRbeta diversity at day 60 in some patients. Reported findings indicate that, about two months after transplant, alpha-beta T cells came from several hundred expanded clones, which were derived from non-depleted graft cells.

This clonotype has more than one count but fewer than ten. No antigen is known for it. This CDR3 contains 14 residues. Germline V gives CDR1 SGHRS, CDR2 YFSETQ. V was pared by 4 bases and J by 5 bases, with 15 bases between. V gene TRBV5-1 combines with J gene TRBJ2-5; D perhaps matches TRBD2 (6 bases). The TCR originated in a boy younger than two with acute myeloid leukemia, due to receive a stem cell transplant. Source: PBMCs, taken before TCRalphabeta/CD19-depleted stem cell transplant. CDR3 DNA sequence: TGCGCCAGCAGCCCCCCGCCAGGGAGGGAGACCCAGTACTTC. Translating it yields CASSPPPGRETQYF.